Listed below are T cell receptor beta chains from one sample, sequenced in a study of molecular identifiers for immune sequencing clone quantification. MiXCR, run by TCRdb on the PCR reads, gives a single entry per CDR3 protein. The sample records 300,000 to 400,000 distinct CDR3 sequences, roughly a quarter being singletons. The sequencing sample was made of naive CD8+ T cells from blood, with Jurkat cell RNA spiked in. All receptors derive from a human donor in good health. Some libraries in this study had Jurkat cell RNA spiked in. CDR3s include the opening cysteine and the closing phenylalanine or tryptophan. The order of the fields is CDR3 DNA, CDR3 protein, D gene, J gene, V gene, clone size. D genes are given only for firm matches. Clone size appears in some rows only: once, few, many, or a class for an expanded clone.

CDR3 DNA: TGTGCCAGCAGCTTTCGACAGGGAGGAGAGGAAAAACTGTTTTTT
CDR3 protein: CASSFRQGGEEKLFF
D gene: TRBD1
J gene: TRBJ1-4
V gene: TRBV7-9
clone size: once

CDR3 DNA: TGTGCCAGCAGTATTGGGGGGGTCGATTCACCCCTCCACTTT
CDR3 protein: CASSIGGVDSPLHF
D gene: NA
J gene: TRBJ1-6
V gene: TRBV12-3/TRBV12-4
clone size: many

CDR3 DNA: TGTGCCAGCAGCCGGACAGGGACAGAGACCCAGTACTTC
CDR3 protein: CASSRTGTETQYF
D gene: TRBD1
J gene: TRBJ2-5
V gene: TRBV3-1
clone size: few

CDR3 DNA: TGTGCCAGCAGTTTATCGGGGTCTGAAGCTTTCTTT
CDR3 protein: CASSLSGSEAFF
D gene: NA
J gene: TRBJ1-1
V gene: TRBV12-3/TRBV12-4
clone size: many

CDR3 DNA: TGCGCCAGCAGCCTGGGACAGGGGGCCCCCTACAATGAGCAGTTCTTC
CDR3 protein: CASSLGQGAPYNEQFF
D gene: TRBD1
J gene: TRBJ2-1
V gene: TRBV4-1
clone size: NA

CDR3 DNA: TGCGCCAGCAGCCAAGATTGGGGGAGCCCCTTGGAGACCCAGTACTTC
CDR3 protein: CASSQDWGSPLETQYF
D gene: NA
J gene: TRBJ2-5
V gene: TRBV4-1
clone size: few

CDR3 DNA: TGTGCCAGCAGTCGCGGGACACAACCCTACGAGCAGTACTTC
CDR3 protein: CASSRGTQPYEQYF
D gene: NA
J gene: TRBJ2-7
V gene: TRBV7-9
clone size: NA

CDR3 DNA: TGTGCCAGCAGCTCCCTTGGGGCGAGCTCCTACAATGAGCAGTTCTTC
CDR3 protein: CASSSLGASSYNEQFF
D gene: NA
J gene: TRBJ2-1
V gene: TRBV11-2
clone size: many

CDR3 DNA: TGTGCCAGCAGTTTTGCGGGAGGCCAAGCGCCAGATACGCAGTATTTT
CDR3 protein: CASSFAGGQAPDTQYF
D gene: TRBD2
J gene: TRBJ2-3
V gene: TRBV12-3/TRBV12-4
clone size: many

CDR3 DNA: TGTGCCAGCAGAGTTGTTAGCGGGGGCTACGAGCAGTACTTC
CDR3 protein: CASRVVSGGYEQYF
D gene: TRBD2
J gene: TRBJ2-7
V gene: TRBV27
clone size: NA

CDR3 DNA: TGTGCCAGCAGCTTACCCGGACAGGGGATCTACAATGAGCAGTTCTTC
CDR3 protein: CASSLPGQGIYNEQFF
D gene: TRBD1
J gene: TRBJ2-1
V gene: TRBV7-9
clone size: few

CDR3 DNA: TGTGCCAGCAGCCACCCCCATAGGACAGGGTACAGAGATACGCAGTATTTT
CDR3 protein: CASSHPHRTGYRDTQYF
D gene: TRBD1
J gene: TRBJ2-3
V gene: TRBV7-9
clone size: few

CDR3 DNA: TGTGCCAGCAGCCAAGGGACAGCGGAATATAATGAAAAACTGTTTTTT
CDR3 protein: CASSQGTAEYNEKLFF
D gene: NA
J gene: TRBJ1-4
V gene: TRBV4-2
clone size: NA

CDR3 DNA: TGTGCCTGGAGTACCCTAGGAGGCGATCAGCCCCAGCATTTT
CDR3 protein: CAWSTLGGDQPQHF
D gene: NA
J gene: TRBJ1-5
V gene: TRBV30
clone size: NA

CDR3 DNA: TGCGCCAGCAGCCCGTCGCGGGGCGGATCATGGAGCGAGCAGTACTTC
CDR3 protein: CASSPSRGGSWSEQYF
D gene: NA
J gene: TRBJ2-7
V gene: TRBV4-3
clone size: NA

CDR3 DNA: TGTGCCAGCAGTGTAGCGGGAGGGCCGAGGGAGCAGTACTTC
CDR3 protein: CASSVAGGPREQYF
D gene: TRBD2
J gene: TRBJ2-7
V gene: TRBV27
clone size: few

CDR3 DNA: TGCGCCAGCAGCCGGAGGGGCACAGGGGGGACCGGGGAGCTGTTTTTT
CDR3 protein: CASSRRGTGGTGELFF
D gene: TRBD1
J gene: TRBJ2-2
V gene: TRBV4-3
clone size: NA

CDR3 DNA: TGTGCCAGCAGTGAAGGCCCGATATATGGCTACACCTTC
CDR3 protein: CASSEGPIYGYTF
D gene: NA
J gene: TRBJ1-2
V gene: TRBV2
clone size: many

CDR3 DNA: TGTGCCAGCAGCCAAGGACAGGGATGGGAGACCCAGTACTTC
CDR3 protein: CASSQGQGWETQYF
D gene: TRBD1
J gene: TRBJ2-5
V gene: TRBV3-1
clone size: many

CDR3 DNA: TGTGCCAGCAGCGCTACACCGGGACTAGCGGGAGAGACCCAGTACTTC
CDR3 protein: CASSATPGLAGETQYF
D gene: TRBD2
J gene: TRBJ2-5
V gene: TRBV3-1
clone size: NA

CDR3 DNA: TGCGCCAGCAGCCAGGCGGACAGTAACACTGAAGCTTTCTTT
CDR3 protein: CASSQADSNTEAFF
D gene: NA
J gene: TRBJ1-1
V gene: TRBV4-1
clone size: many

CDR3 DNA: TGCGCCAGCAGCCAAGTCGATTCGAGAAACACCATATATTTT
CDR3 protein: CASSQVDSRNTIYF
D gene: NA
J gene: TRBJ1-3
V gene: TRBV4-1
clone size: many

CDR3 DNA: TGCGCCAGCAGCCAAGATATGAGGGGACCGGGACTAGGAGCCTACGAGCAGTGCTTC
CDR3 protein: CASSQDMRGPGLGAYEQCF
D gene: TRBD2
J gene: TRBJ2-7
V gene: TRBV4-1
clone size: NA

CDR3 DNA: TGTGCCAGCAGCCGTCTACAGGGCCTTTACGAGCAGTACTTC
CDR3 protein: CASSRLQGLYEQYF
D gene: NA
J gene: TRBJ2-7
V gene: TRBV27
clone size: many

CDR3 DNA: TGCAGCGTTGCCCTAGCGGGGGTGACAGATACGCAGTATTTT
CDR3 protein: CSVALAGVTDTQYF
D gene: TRBD2
J gene: TRBJ2-3
V gene: TRBV29-1
clone size: many

CDR3 DNA: TGTGCCAGCAGCGTAGTGGTCGGGAGTCATGGAGATACGCAGTATTTT
CDR3 protein: CASSVVVGSHGDTQYF
D gene: NA
J gene: TRBJ2-3
V gene: TRBV9
clone size: few

CDR3 DNA: TGTGCCAGCAGCTTGCGACTAGGGAACCGCAATGAGCAGTTCTTC
CDR3 protein: CASSLRLGNRNEQFF
D gene: NA
J gene: TRBJ2-1
V gene: TRBV7-3
clone size: many

CDR3 DNA: TGCAGTGCTAGCACCGGGACTACGCTAGGCGAGCAGTACTTC
CDR3 protein: CSASTGTTLGEQYF
D gene: TRBD2
J gene: TRBJ2-7
V gene: TRBV20-1
clone size: NA

CDR3 DNA: TGTGCCAGTAGTGCGACAGAACTACCTCCCACAGATACGCAGTATTTT
CDR3 protein: CASSATELPPTDTQYF
D gene: NA
J gene: TRBJ2-3
V gene: TRBV19
clone size: few

CDR3 DNA: TGTGCCAGCAGCCCAGGGACTAGCGGTTCCTACAATGAGCAGTTCTTC
CDR3 protein: CASSPGTSGSYNEQFF
D gene: TRBD2
J gene: TRBJ2-1
V gene: TRBV7-9
clone size: many

CDR3 DNA: TGTACCAGCAGTTTAGAGGTTGTTGATGGGTTCAACTACGAGCAGTACTTC
CDR3 protein: CTSSLEVVDGFNYEQYF
D gene: NA
J gene: TRBJ2-7
V gene: TRBV12-3/TRBV12-4
clone size: NA

CDR3 DNA: TGCAGCGTTGAAGATCAGGGGATTCAGTACTTC
CDR3 protein: CSVEDQGIQYF
D gene: NA
J gene: TRBJ2-4
V gene: TRBV29-1
clone size: many